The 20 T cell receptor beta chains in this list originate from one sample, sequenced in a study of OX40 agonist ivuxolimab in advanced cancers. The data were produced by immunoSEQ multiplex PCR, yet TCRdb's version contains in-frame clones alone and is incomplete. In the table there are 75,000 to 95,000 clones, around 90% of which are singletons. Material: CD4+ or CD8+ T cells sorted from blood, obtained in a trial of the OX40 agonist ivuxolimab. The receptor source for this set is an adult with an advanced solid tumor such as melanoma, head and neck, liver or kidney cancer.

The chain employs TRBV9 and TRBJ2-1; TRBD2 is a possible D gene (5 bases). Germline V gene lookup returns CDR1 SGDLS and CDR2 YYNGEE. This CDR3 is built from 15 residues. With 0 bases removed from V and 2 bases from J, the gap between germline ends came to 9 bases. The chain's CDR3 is CASSVEAAAYNEQFF. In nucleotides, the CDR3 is TGTGCCAGCAGCGTAGAAGCGGCCGCCTACAATGAGCAGTTCTTC.

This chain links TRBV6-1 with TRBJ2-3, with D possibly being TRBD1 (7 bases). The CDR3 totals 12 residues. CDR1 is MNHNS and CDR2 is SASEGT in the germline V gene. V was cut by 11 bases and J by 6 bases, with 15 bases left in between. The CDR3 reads CAGQGGKDTQYF. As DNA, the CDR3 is TGTGCCGGCCAGGGGGGAAAGGATACGCAGTATTTT.

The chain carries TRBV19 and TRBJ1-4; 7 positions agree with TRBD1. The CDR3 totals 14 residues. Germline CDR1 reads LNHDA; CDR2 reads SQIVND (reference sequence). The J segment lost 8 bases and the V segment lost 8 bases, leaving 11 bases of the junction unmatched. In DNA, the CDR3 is TGTGCCAGTTCCGCCTCGACAGGGCGCGAAAAACTGTTTTTT. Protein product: CASSASTGREKLFF.

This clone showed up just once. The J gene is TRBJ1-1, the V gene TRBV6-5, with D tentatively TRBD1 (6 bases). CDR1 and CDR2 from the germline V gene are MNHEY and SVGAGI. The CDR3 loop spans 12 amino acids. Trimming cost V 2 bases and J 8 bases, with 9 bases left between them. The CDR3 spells CASSYGGREAFF. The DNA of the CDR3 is TGTGCCAGCAGTTACGGGGGCAGGGAAGCTTTCTTT.

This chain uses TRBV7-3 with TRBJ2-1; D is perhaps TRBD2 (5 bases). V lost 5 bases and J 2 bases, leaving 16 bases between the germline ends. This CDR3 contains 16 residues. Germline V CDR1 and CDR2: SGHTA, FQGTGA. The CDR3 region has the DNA TGTGCCAGCAGCGAACTAGGGCTAAGGACCTACAATGAGCAGTTCTTC. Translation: CASSELGLRTYNEQFF.

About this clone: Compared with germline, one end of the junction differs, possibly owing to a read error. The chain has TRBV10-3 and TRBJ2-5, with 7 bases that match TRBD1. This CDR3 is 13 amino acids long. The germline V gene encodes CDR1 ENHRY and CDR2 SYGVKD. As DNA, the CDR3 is TGTGCCATCAGGGGGACAGAGCAAGAGATCCAGTACTTC. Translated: CAIRGTEQEIQYF.

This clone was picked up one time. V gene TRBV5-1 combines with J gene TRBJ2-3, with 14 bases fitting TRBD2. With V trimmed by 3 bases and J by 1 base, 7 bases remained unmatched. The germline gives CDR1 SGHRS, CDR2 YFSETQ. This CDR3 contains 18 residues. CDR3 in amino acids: CASSSRLAGGPGTDTQYF. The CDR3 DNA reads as TGCGCCAGCAGCTCGCGACTAGCGGGGGGGCCGGGCACAGATACGCAGTATTTT.

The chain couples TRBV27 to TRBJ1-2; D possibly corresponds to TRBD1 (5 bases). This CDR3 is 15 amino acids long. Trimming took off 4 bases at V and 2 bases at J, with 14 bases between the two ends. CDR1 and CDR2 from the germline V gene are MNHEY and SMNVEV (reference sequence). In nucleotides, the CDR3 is TGTGCCAGCAGTTCCGTGGGGGGGGTCAACTATGGCTACACCTTC. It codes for CASSSVGGVNYGYTF.

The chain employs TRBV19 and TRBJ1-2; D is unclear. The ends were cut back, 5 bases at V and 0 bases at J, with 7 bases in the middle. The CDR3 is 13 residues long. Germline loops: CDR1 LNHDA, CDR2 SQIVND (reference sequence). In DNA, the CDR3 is TGTGCCAGTAGTTATGGGTCTAACTATGGCTACACCTTC. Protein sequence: CASSYGSNYGYTF.

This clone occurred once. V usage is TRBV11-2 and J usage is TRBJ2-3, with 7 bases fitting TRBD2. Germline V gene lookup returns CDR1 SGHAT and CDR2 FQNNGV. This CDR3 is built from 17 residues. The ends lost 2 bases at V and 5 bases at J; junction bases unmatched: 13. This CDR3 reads CASSLSARDYPKDTQYF. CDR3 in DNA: TGTGCCAGCAGCTTATCCGCCCGGGACTATCCTAAAGATACGCAGTATTTT.

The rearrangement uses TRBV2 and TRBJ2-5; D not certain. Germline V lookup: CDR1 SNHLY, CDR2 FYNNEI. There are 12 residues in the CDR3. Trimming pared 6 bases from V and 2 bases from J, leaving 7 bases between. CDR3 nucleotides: TGTGCCAGCAGGCCGTCGCAAGAGACCCAGTACTTC. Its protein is CASRPSQETQYF.

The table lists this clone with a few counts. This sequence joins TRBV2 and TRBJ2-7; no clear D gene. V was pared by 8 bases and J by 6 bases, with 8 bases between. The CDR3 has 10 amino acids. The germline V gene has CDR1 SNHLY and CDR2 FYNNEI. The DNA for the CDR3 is TGTGCCAGCGAGTCAGCCGAGCAGTACTTC. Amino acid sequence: CASESAEQYF.

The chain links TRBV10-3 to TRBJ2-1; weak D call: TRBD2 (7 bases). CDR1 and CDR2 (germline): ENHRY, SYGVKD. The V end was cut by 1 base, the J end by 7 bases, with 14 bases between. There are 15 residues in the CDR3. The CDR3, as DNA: TGTGCCATCAGTGAGTTGTGGGGGGGCAGTAATGAGCAGTTCTTC. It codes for CAISELWGGSNEQFF.

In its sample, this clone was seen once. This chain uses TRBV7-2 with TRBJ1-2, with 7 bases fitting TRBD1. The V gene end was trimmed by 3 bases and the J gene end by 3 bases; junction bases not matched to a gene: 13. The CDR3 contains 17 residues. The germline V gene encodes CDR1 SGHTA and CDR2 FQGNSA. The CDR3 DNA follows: TGTGCCAGCAGCTTGCCTCTAATTGGACAGGCCCACTATGGCTACACCTTC. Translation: CASSLPLIGQAHYGYTF. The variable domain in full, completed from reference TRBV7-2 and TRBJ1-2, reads GAGVSQSPSNKVTEKGKDVELRCDPISGHTALYWYRQSLGQGLEFLIYFQGNSAPDKSGLPSDRFSAERTGGSVSTLTIQRTQQEDSAVYLCASSLPLIGQAHYGYTFGSGTRLTVV.

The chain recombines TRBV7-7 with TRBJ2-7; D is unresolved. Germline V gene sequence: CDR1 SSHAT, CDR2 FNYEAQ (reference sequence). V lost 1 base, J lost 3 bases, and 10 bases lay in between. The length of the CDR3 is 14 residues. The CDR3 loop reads CASSLGPIFYEQYF. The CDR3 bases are TGTGCCAGCAGCTTAGGTCCTATTTTCTACGAGCAGTACTTC.

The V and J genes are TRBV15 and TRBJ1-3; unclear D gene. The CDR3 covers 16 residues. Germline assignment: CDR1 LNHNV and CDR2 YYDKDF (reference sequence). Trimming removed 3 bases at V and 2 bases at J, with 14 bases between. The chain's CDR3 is CATSRLQPPAGNTIYF. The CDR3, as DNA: TGTGCCACCAGCAGGTTACAACCCCCGGCTGGAAACACCATATATTTT.

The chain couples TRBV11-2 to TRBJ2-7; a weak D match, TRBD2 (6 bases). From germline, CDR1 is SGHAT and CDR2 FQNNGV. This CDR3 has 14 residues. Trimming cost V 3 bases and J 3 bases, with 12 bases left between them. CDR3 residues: CASSFGLTFYEQYF. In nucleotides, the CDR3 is TGTGCCAGCAGCTTCGGACTAACCTTCTACGAGCAGTACTTC.

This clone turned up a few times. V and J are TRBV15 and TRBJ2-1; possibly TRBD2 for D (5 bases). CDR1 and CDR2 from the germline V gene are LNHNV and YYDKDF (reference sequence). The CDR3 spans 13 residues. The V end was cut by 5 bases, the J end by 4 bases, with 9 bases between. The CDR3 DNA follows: TGTGCCACCAGCGTGCCGGGATACAATGAGCAGTTCTTC. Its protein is CATSVPGYNEQFF.

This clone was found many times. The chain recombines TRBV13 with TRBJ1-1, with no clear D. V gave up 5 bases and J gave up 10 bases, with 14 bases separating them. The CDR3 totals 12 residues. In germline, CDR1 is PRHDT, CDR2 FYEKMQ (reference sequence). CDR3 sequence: CASSPLPLGAFF. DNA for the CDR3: TGTGCCAGCAGCCCTCTACCTCTGGGAGCTTTCTTT.

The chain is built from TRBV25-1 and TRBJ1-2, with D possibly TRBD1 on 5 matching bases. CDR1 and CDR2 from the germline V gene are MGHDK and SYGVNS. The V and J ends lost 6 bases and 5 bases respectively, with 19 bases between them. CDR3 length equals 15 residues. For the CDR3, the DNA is TGTGCCAGCAGCTCACCGGGGGGGACTCCTTATGGCTACACCTTC. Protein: CASSSPGGTPYGYTF.